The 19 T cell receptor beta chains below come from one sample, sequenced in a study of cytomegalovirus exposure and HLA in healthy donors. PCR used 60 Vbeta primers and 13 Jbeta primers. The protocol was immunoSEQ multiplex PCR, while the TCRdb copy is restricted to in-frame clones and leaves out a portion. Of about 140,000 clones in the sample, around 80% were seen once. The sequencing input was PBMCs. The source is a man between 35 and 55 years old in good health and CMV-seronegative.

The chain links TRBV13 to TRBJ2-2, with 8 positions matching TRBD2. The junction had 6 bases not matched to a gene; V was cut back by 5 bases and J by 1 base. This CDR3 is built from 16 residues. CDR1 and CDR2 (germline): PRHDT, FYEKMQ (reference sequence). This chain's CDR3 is CASSTPTSENTGELFF. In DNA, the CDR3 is TGTGCCAGCAGCACTCCGACTAGCGAGAACACCGGGGAGCTGTTTTTT. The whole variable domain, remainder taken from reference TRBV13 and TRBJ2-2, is AAGVIQSPRHLIKEKRETATLKCYPIPRHDTVYWYQQGPGQDPQFLISFYEKMQSDKGSIPDRFSAQQFSDYHSELNMSSLELGDSALYFCASSTPTSENTGELFFGEGSRLTVL.

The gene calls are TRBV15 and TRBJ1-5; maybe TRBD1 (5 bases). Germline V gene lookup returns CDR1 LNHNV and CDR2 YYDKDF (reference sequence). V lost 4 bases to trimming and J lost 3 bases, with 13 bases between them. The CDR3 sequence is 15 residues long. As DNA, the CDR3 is TGTGCCACCAGCAAACTCGACAGAAACAATCAGCCCCAGCATTTT. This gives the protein CATSKLDRNNQPQHF.

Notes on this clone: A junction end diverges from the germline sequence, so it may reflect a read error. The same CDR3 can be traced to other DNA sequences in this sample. CDR3 sequence reads: CASSTDRMNTEAFF. Here the CDR3 DNA reads TGTGCCAGCAGTACGGACAGGATGAACACCGAAGCTTTCTTT. The chain employs TRBV6-5 and TRBJ1-1, with 7 positions matching TRBD1. The CDR3 runs to 14 residues. Per germline, CDR1 MNHEY and CDR2 SVGAGI.

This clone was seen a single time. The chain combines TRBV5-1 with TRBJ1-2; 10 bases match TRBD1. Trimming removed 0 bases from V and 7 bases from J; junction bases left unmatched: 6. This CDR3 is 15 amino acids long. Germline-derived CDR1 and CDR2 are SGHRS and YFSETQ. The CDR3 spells CASSLEGQGKGGYTF. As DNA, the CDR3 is TGCGCCAGCAGCTTGGAGGGACAGGGGAAGGGTGGCTACACCTTC.

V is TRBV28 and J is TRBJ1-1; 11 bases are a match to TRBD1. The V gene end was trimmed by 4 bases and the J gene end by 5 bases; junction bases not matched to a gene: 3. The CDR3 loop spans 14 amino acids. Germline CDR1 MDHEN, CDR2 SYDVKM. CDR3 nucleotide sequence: TGTGCCAGCAGTTCCGGGACAGGGGGGACTGAAGCTTTCTTT. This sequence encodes CASSSGTGGTEAFF.

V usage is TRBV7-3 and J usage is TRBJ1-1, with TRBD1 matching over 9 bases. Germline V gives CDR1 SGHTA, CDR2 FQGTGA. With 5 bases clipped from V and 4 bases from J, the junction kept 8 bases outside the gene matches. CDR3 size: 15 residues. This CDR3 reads CASSPRGTGITEAFF. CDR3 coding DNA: TGTGCCAGCAGCCCAAGGGGGACAGGGATCACTGAAGCTTTCTTT.

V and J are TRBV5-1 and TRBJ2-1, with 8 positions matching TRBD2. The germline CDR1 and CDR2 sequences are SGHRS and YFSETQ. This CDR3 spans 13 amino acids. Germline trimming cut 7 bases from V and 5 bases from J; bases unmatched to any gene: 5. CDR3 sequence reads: CASSREADNEQFF. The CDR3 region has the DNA TGCGCCAGCTCGCGGGAGGCCGACAATGAGCAGTTCTTC.

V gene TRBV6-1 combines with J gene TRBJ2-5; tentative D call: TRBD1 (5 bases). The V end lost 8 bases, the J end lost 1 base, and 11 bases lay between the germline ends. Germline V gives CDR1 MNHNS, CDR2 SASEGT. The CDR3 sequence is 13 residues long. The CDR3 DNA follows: TGTGCCAGCCGACAGCCTACCCAAGAGACCCAGTACTTC. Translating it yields CASRQPTQETQYF.

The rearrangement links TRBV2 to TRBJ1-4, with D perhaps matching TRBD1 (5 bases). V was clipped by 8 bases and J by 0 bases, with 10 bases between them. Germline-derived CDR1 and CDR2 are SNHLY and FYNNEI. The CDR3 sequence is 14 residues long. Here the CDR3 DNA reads TGTGCCAGCTCTATAGGGGCAACTAATGAAAAACTGTTTTTT. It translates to CASSIGATNEKLFF.

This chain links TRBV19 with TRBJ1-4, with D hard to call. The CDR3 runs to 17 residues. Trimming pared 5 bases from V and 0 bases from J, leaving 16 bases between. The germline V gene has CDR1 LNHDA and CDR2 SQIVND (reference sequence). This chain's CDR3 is CASSRSLGDSTNEKLFF. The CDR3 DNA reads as TGTGCCAGTAGTCGTTCTCTCGGGGATTCAACTAATGAAAAACTGTTTTTT.

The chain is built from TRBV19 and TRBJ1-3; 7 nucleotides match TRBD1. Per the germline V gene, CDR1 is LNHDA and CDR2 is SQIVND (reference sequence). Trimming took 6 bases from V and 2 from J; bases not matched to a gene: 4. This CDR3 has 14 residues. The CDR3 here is CASSPQGTGNTIYF. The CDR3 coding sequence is TGTGCCAGTAGCCCACAGGGGACTGGAAACACCATATATTTT.

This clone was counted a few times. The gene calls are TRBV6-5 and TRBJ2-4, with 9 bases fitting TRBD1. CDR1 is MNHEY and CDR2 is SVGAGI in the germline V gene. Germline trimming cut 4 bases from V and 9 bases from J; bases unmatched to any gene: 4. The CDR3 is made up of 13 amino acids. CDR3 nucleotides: TGTGCCAGCAGTTTCGGGACAGGGCCCATTCAGTACTTC. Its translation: CASSFGTGPIQYF.

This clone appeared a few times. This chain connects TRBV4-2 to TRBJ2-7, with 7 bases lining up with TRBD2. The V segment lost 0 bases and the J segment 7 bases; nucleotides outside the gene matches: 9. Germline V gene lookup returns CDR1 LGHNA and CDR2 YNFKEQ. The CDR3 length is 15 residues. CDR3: CASSQDQAGVGEQYF. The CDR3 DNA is TGTGCCAGCAGCCAAGACCAGGCGGGGGTTGGGGAGCAGTACTTC.

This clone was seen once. The CDR3: CASSKAETNQPQHF. As DNA, the CDR3 is TGTGCCAGCAGCAAAGCAGAGACAAATCAGCCCCAGCATTTT. The chain uses TRBV21-1 and TRBJ1-5; no DNA check was done on the table's D call, TRBD1. TRBV21-1 constitutes a pseudogene. The CDR3 covers 14 residues.

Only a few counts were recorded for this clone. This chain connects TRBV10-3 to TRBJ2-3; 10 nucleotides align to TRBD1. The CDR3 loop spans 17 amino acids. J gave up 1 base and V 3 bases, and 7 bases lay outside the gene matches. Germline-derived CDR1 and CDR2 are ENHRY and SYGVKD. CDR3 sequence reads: CAISDPTGGHRTDTQYF. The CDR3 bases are TGTGCCATCAGTGACCCGACAGGGGGCCACCGCACAGATACGCAGTATTTT.

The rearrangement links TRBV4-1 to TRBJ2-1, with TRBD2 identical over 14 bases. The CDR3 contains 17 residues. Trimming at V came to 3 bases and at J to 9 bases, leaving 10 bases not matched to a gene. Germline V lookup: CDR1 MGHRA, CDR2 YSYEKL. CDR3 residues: CASSQTSGGASQTEQFF. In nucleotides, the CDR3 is TGCGCCAGCAGCCAGACTAGCGGGGGGGCCTCTCAAACTGAGCAGTTCTTC.

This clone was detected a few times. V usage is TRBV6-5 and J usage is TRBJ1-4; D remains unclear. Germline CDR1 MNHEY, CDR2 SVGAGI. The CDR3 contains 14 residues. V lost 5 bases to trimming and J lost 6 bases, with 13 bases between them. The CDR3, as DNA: TGTGCCAGCAGTGACTACAACATGGATGAAAAACTGTTTTTT. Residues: CASSDYNMDEKLFF.

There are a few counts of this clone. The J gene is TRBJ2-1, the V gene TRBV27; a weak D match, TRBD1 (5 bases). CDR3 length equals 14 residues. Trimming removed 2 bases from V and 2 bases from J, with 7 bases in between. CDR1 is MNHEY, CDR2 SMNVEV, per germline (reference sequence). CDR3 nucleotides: TGTGCCAGCAGTTTAACAGGTCCCTACAATGAGCAGTTCTTC. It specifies CASSLTGPYNEQFF.

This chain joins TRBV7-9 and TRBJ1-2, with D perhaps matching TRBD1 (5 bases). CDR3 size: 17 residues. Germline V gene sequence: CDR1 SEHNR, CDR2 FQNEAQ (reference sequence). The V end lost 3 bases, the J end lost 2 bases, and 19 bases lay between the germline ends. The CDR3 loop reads CASSFVWGTGRNYGYTF. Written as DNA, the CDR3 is TGTGCCAGCAGCTTTGTTTGGGGCACAGGTCGGAACTATGGCTACACCTTC. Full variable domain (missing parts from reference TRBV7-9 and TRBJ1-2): DTGVSQNPRHKITKRGQNVTFRCDPISEHNRLYWYRQTLGQGPEFLTYFQNEAQLEKSRLLSDRFSAERPKGSFSTLEIQRTEQGDSAMYLCASSFVWGTGRNYGYTFGSGTRLTVV.